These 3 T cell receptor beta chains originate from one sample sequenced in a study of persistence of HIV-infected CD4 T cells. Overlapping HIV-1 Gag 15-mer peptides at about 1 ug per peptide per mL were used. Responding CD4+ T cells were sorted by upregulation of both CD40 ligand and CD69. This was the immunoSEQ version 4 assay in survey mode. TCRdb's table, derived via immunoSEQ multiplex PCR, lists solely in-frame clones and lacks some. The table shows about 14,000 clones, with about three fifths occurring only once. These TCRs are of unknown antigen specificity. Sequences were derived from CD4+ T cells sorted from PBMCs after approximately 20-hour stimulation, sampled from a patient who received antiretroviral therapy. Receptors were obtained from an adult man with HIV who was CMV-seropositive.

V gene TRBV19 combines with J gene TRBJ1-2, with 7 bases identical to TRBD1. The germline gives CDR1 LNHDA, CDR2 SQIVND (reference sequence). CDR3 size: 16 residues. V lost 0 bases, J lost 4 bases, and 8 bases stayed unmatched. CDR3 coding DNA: TGTGCCAGTAGTATAGACTCGACAGGGAGGACCTATGGCTACACCTTC. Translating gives CASSIDSTGRTYGYTF.

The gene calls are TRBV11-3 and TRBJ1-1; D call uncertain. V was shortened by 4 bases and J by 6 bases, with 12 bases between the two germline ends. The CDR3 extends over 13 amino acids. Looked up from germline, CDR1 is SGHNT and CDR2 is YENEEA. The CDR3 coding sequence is TGTGCCAGCAGCTCCCGGGAGGGAGCTGAAGCTTTCTTT. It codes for CASSSREGAEAFF.

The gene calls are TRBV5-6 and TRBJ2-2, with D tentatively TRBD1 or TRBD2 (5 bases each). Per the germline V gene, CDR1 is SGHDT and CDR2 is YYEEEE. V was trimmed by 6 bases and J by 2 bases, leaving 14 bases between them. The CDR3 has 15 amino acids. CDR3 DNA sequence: TGTGCCAGCATCCGAACCGGGGACAACACCGGGGAGCTGTTTTTT. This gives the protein CASIRTGDNTGELFF.